These T cell receptor beta chains were read from a single sample in a study of shared clonotypes between healthy human individuals. The assay was immunoSEQ multiplex PCR, and TCRdb's table has in-frame clones only and misses some. The profile shows around 1.4 million clones, roughly 98.5% of them singletons. Sequencing used naive CD4+ T cells sorted from blood. The receptors derive from a man aged 25 to 40 in good health. CDR3s include the opening cysteine and the closing phenylalanine or tryptophan. Each record gives: D gene, V gene, clone size, J gene, CDR3 DNA, CDR3 protein. The D gene is left open where the match is weak. Some rows have no size entry. The others give once, few or many, or a class for an expanded clone.

d_call: .
v_call: TRBV5-5
clone_size: .
j_call: TRBJ2-7
cdr3_nt: TGTGCCAGCAGCGTCCTAGGGATCTACGAGCAGTACTTC
cdr3_aa: CASSVLGIYEQYF

d_call: TRBD1
v_call: TRBV18
clone_size: .
j_call: TRBJ2-7
cdr3_nt: TGTGCCAGCTCACCATCGGCAGGGGGCTCCTACGAGCAGTACTTC
cdr3_aa: CASSPSAGGSYEQYF

d_call: .
v_call: TRBV29-1
clone_size: .
j_call: TRBJ2-3
cdr3_nt: TGCAGCGTTTTTTTCGGGGGAGGTTGGACAGATACGCAGTATTTT
cdr3_aa: CSVFFGGGWTDTQYF

d_call: TRBD1
v_call: TRBV25-1
clone_size: .
j_call: TRBJ2-3
cdr3_nt: TGTGCCAGCAGTGATTCGACAGGGGGCCAGGGGTATACGCAGTATTTT
cdr3_aa: CASSDSTGGQGYTQYF

d_call: TRBD2
v_call: TRBV30
clone_size: .
j_call: TRBJ2-7
cdr3_nt: TGTGCCTGGAGCGGGAGACTAGGCGGGAGTTCCGAGCAGTACTTC
cdr3_aa: CAWSGRLGGSSEQYF

d_call: .
v_call: TRBV11-2
clone_size: .
j_call: TRBJ2-5
cdr3_nt: TGTGCCAGCAGCTTAGTTCTGACCCAGTACTTC
cdr3_aa: CASSLVLTQYF

d_call: .
v_call: TRBV10-2
clone_size: once
j_call: TRBJ1-1
cdr3_nt: TGCGCCAGCAGTGGGTCAGGGCGGGCCACTGAAGCTTTCTTT
cdr3_aa: CASSGSGRATEAFF

d_call: .
v_call: TRBV7-2
clone_size: .
j_call: TRBJ1-3
cdr3_nt: TGTGCCAGCAACCTTATGGCTGGAAACACCATATATTTT
cdr3_aa: CASNLMAGNTIYF

d_call: TRBD2
v_call: TRBV6-1
clone_size: .
j_call: TRBJ2-3
cdr3_nt: TGTGCCAGCAGTGGGGGCCGGACTAGCGGGGTCAGCACAGATACGCAGTATTTT
cdr3_aa: CASSGGRTSGVSTDTQYF

d_call: .
v_call: TRBV5-1
clone_size: .
j_call: TRBJ2-1
cdr3_nt: TGCGCCAGCAGCTTGGACCTCTACAATGAGCAGTTCTTC
cdr3_aa: CASSLDLYNEQFF

d_call: .
v_call: TRBV10-2
clone_size: once
j_call: TRBJ2-1
cdr3_nt: TGCGCCAGCAGTGAGTACGAGCGGAAATCCTACAATGAGCAGTTCTTC
cdr3_aa: CASSEYERKSYNEQFF

d_call: .
v_call: TRBV6-5
clone_size: .
j_call: TRBJ2-5
cdr3_nt: TGTGCCAGCAGTTACAGATACCAAGAGACCCAGTACTTC
cdr3_aa: CASSYRYQETQYF

d_call: .
v_call: TRBV29-1
clone_size: .
j_call: TRBJ1-1
cdr3_nt: TGCAGCGTTGGCAGAAACACTGAAGCTTTCTTT
cdr3_aa: CSVGRNTEAFF

d_call: TRBD2
v_call: TRBV10-1
clone_size: .
j_call: TRBJ2-7
cdr3_nt: TGCGCCAGCAGTGAGTTGCCCGGACTAGGTAGCTACGAGCAGTACTTC
cdr3_aa: CASSELPGLGSYEQYF

d_call: TRBD1
v_call: TRBV2
clone_size: .
j_call: TRBJ2-2
cdr3_nt: TGTGCCAGCAGTGGCCGGGACAGGAACACCGGGGAGCTGTTTTTT
cdr3_aa: CASSGRDRNTGELFF

d_call: .
v_call: TRBV7-9
clone_size: .
j_call: TRBJ2-5
cdr3_nt: TGTGCCAGCAGCTTCATGCCAGGGATCCAAGAGACCCAGTACTTC
cdr3_aa: CASSFMPGIQETQYF

d_call: TRBD1
v_call: TRBV7-9
clone_size: .
j_call: TRBJ1-2
cdr3_nt: TGTGCCAGCAGCGCTCGGGGACAGCGAAACTATGGCTACACCTTC
cdr3_aa: CASSARGQRNYGYTF

d_call: .
v_call: TRBV28
clone_size: .
j_call: TRBJ1-2
cdr3_nt: TGTGCCAGCAGTTTAGCAGGGGCGAGCGGCTACACCTTC
cdr3_aa: CASSLAGASGYTF

d_call: .
v_call: TRBV25-1
clone_size: .
j_call: TRBJ2-1
cdr3_nt: TGTGCCAGCCACTCCACTAAGAGCTCCTACAATGAGCAGTTCTTC
cdr3_aa: CASHSTKSSYNEQFF

d_call: .
v_call: TRBV28
clone_size: once
j_call: TRBJ2-2
cdr3_nt: TGTGCCAGCAGTGAATCCGGGGGTCAGGGCACCGGGGAGCTGTTTTTT
cdr3_aa: CASSESGGQGTGELFF

d_call: TRBD1
v_call: TRBV5-6
clone_size: .
j_call: TRBJ2-3
cdr3_nt: TGTGCCAGCAGCTTAGGGACAGGGGCGACAGATACGCAGTATTTT
cdr3_aa: CASSLGTGATDTQYF

d_call: TRBD1
v_call: TRBV28
clone_size: .
j_call: TRBJ2-4
cdr3_nt: TGTGCCAGCAGTTCCCTGACAGGGGTGAACATTCAGTACTTC
cdr3_aa: CASSSLTGVNIQYF

d_call: TRBD2
v_call: TRBV5-4
clone_size: .
j_call: TRBJ2-2
cdr3_nt: TGTGCCAGCAGCAAAGGACTAGCGGGAGCTTTATCCGGGGAGCTGTTTTTT
cdr3_aa: CASSKGLAGALSGELFF

d_call: .
v_call: TRBV20-1
clone_size: .
j_call: TRBJ2-1
cdr3_nt: TGCAGTGCTAGAGCTTACAATGAGCAGTTCTTC
cdr3_aa: CSARAYNEQFF

d_call: TRBD2
v_call: TRBV13
clone_size: .
j_call: TRBJ2-1
cdr3_nt: TGTGCCAGCAGCTCTGCTGGAGCAGCGGGGGCATACAATGAGCAGTTCTTC
cdr3_aa: CASSSAGAAGAYNEQFF

d_call: TRBD1
v_call: TRBV29-1
clone_size: .
j_call: TRBJ1-3
cdr3_nt: TGCAGCGTGACAGGGGTGAGCTCTGGAAACACCATATATTTT
cdr3_aa: CSVTGVSSGNTIYF

d_call: TRBD1
v_call: TRBV7-2
clone_size: .
j_call: TRBJ2-1
cdr3_nt: TGTGCCAGCAGCCGGACAGGGGGCTACAATGAGCAGTTCTTC
cdr3_aa: CASSRTGGYNEQFF

d_call: TRBD2
v_call: TRBV2
clone_size: .
j_call: TRBJ2-1
cdr3_nt: TGTGCCAGCAGTGATCAGCTAGCGGGAATTGAGCAGTTCTTC
cdr3_aa: CASSDQLAGIEQFF

d_call: TRBD2
v_call: TRBV9
clone_size: .
j_call: TRBJ2-1
cdr3_nt: TGTGCCAGCAGCGTAGCAGGCGCGGGAGGGTCCTTGGGGTACAATGAGCAGTTCTTC
cdr3_aa: CASSVAGAGGSLGYNEQFF

d_call: .
v_call: TRBV5-8
clone_size: .
j_call: TRBJ2-3
cdr3_nt: TGTGCCAGCAGCTTGGCACCCACAGATACGCAGTATTTT
cdr3_aa: CASSLAPTDTQYF

d_call: TRBD1
v_call: TRBV5-1
clone_size: .
j_call: TRBJ1-2
cdr3_nt: TGCGCCAGCAGCTTGGGCCGCGGACAGGGGCTAGGGGGCTACACCTTC
cdr3_aa: CASSLGRGQGLGGYTF

d_call: TRBD2
v_call: TRBV6-5
clone_size: .
j_call: TRBJ2-1
cdr3_nt: TGTGCCAGCAGAACGGGACTAGCGGGGGACAATGAGCAGTTCTTC
cdr3_aa: CASRTGLAGDNEQFF

d_call: .
v_call: TRBV19
clone_size: .
j_call: TRBJ2-6
cdr3_nt: TGTGCCAGTAGTATCCGCCGTCCCTCTGGGGCCAACGTCCTGACTTTC
cdr3_aa: CASSIRRPSGANVLTF

d_call: TRBD1
v_call: TRBV18
clone_size: .
j_call: TRBJ2-7
cdr3_nt: TGTGCCAGCTCACCACGGGACAGCTCCTACGAGCAGTACTTC
cdr3_aa: CASSPRDSSYEQYF

d_call: .
v_call: TRBV28
clone_size: .
j_call: TRBJ2-6
cdr3_nt: TGTGCCAGCAGTCCTCCGCGGATCTCTGGGGCCAACGTCCTGACTTTC
cdr3_aa: CASSPPRISGANVLTF